The clone carrying this T cell receptor beta chain showed up just a few times. Its antigen is undetermined. The data are from a study of CD8+ T cells in alopecia areata. Treatment: oral pan-JAK inhibitor, 5-10 mg twice daily. Patients with alopecia areata provided lesional scalp punch biopsies as well as peripheral blood. Points from the study as a whole: Especially in alopecia totalis/universalis, lesional scalp showed greater clonality than normal scalp did.

cDNA serving as the sequencing template came from extracted, reverse transcribed RNA. Measured with immunoSEQ multiplex PCR; TCRdb has only the in-frame clones, and not every one. The sample holds about 64,000 clones, about 43% seen once. The CDR3 spans 13 residues. V lost 4 bases, J lost 3 bases, and 4 bases stayed unmatched. CDR1 SQVTM and CDR2 ANQGSEA come from the germline V gene. The TCR originated in a human donor with alopecia areata. The rearrangement joins TRBV29-1 to TRBJ1-2; 8 positions agree with TRBD1. Sequenced here: CD8+ T cells sorted from blood, sampled between weeks 36 and 40, from a patient treated with tofacitinib. The chain's CDR3 is CSVVPGGDYGYTF. DNA of the CDR3: TGCAGCGTTGTACCAGGGGGCGACTATGGCTACACCTTC.